The next 11 T cell receptor beta chains were all read from a single sample in a study of T cell responses to AZD1222 COVID-19 vaccine. The protocol was immunoSEQ multiplex PCR, while the TCRdb copy is restricted to in-frame clones and leaves out a portion. The repertoire holds 150,000 to 200,000 clones, with around 92% as singletons. The sample consisted of peripheral blood, taken on day 0 of AZD1222 vaccination. These TCRs come from an adult in good health.

This sequence joins TRBV7-8 and TRBJ2-2, with 10 bases fitting TRBD2. The CDR3 covers 19 residues. Germline V gives CDR1 SGHVS, CDR2 FQNEAQ. V was pared by 2 bases and J by 3 bases, with 12 bases of the junction left unmatched. In DNA, the CDR3 is TGTGCCAGCAGCTTATCCCGAAAGCGGGGGGGCCGCCACACCGGGGAGCTGTTTTTT. The encoded protein is CASSLSRKRGGRHTGELFF. The full variable domain, its missing parts supplied by reference TRBV7-8 and TRBJ2-2, is GAGVSQSPRYKVAKRGQDVALRCDPISGHVSLFWYQQALGQGPEFLTYFQNEAQLDKSGLPSDRFFAERPEGSVSTLKIQRTQQEDSAVYLCASSLSRKRGGRHTGELFFGEGSRLTVL.

V is TRBV7-9 and J is TRBJ1-6, with a tentative D call TRBD1 (5 bases). Germline V lookup: CDR1 SEHNR, CDR2 FQNEAQ (reference sequence). The V gene lost 4 bases and the J gene lost 8 bases, with 9 bases spanning the gap. The CDR3 is 13 amino acids. CDR3 coding DNA: TGTGCCAGCAGCTCCGTGGGGGATTCACCCCTCCACTTT. The encoded protein is CASSSVGDSPLHF.

V gene TRBV7-9 combines with J gene TRBJ1-2; possible D gene TRBD1, 6 bases. Looked up from germline, CDR1 is SEHNR and CDR2 is FQNEAQ (reference sequence). Trimming pared 1 base from V and 6 bases from J, leaving 9 bases between. The length of the CDR3 is 13 residues. In DNA, the CDR3 is TGTGCCAGCAGCTTAGACAGGGAGGATGGCTACACCTTC. Amino acids: CASSLDREDGYTF.

This rearrangement joins TRBV11-2 to TRBJ2-2; D unclear. CDR1 SGHAT and CDR2 FQNNGV come from the germline V gene. The CDR3 contains 14 residues. Between the trimmed V and J ends, which lost 1 base and 6 bases, there was a span of 9 bases. The CDR3 nucleotides are TGTGCCAGCAGCTTAGTTTTAGCCTCCGGGGAGCTGTTTTTT. Translation gives CASSLVLASGELFF.

The chain recombines TRBV14 with TRBJ2-7; possibly TRBD2 for D (7 bases). V dropped 2 bases and J dropped 5 bases, with 19 bases sitting between them. In germline, CDR1 is SGHDN, CDR2 FVKESK. This CDR3 has 16 residues. CDR3 sequence reads: CASSQTEGGTGHEQYF. For the CDR3, the DNA is TGTGCCAGCAGCCAAACGGAGGGGGGGACGGGACACGAGCAGTACTTC.

The V and J genes are TRBV4-1 and TRBJ1-2, with a tentative D call TRBD1 (6 bases). The CDR3 is 13 amino acids. V was shortened by 5 bases and J by 4 bases, with 11 bases between the two germline ends. The germline V gene has CDR1 MGHRA and CDR2 YSYEKL. CDR3 bases: TGCGCCAGCAGCTCCCCAGGGGCCTATGGCTACACCTTC. Amino acids: CASSSPGAYGYTF.

The chain recombines TRBV9 with TRBJ2-3; 9 bases match TRBD1. Germline CDR1 is SGDLS and CDR2 is YYNGEE. Trimming removed 4 bases from V and 3 bases from J; junction bases left unmatched: 3. The CDR3 has 14 amino acids. The CDR3 bases are TGTGCCAGCAGCCCCGGACAGGGGACAGATACGCAGTATTTT. Encoded protein: CASSPGQGTDTQYF.

The V gene is TRBV6-7, the J gene TRBJ1-6; the D is unclear. TRBV6-7 carries the ORF label, with uncertain function. V dropped 0 bases and J dropped 2 bases, with 17 bases sitting between them. CDR3 length equals 19 residues. CDR3 sequence (DNA): TGTGCCAGCAGTTACTCGTTGAGACCCCCAATCCCCTATAATTCACCCCTCCACTTT. Its protein is CASSYSLRPPIPYNSPLHF.

This chain connects TRBV7-8 to TRBJ1-1, with 8 positions matching TRBD1. Looked up from germline, CDR1 is SGHVS and CDR2 is FQNEAQ. The CDR3 has 15 residues. The J segment lost 3 bases and the V segment lost 5 bases, leaving 8 bases of the junction unmatched. The CDR3 sequence: CASSRQGSRYTEAFF. Written as DNA, the CDR3 is TGTGCCAGCAGCCGACAGGGGTCGAGGTACACTGAAGCTTTCTTT.

As concerns this clone: Additional DNA sequences in this sample encode the identical CDR3. The genes are TRBV5-1 and TRBJ1-1; 7 bases match TRBD1. Germline values: CDR1 SGHRS, CDR2 YFSETQ. The V gene end was trimmed by 0 bases and the J gene end by 4 bases; junction bases not matched to a gene: 3. There are 14 residues in the CDR3. The CDR3 sequence: CASSLASGGTEAFF. Written as DNA, the CDR3 is TGCGCCAGCAGCTTGGCGTCAGGGGGCACTGAAGCTTTCTTT.

This CDR3 is CSAPSGREAFF. CDR3 coding DNA: TGCAGTGCCCCGAGCGGGAGGGAAGCTTTCTTT. This chain links TRBV20-1 with TRBJ1-1, with no clear D. Germline CDR1 reads DFQATT; CDR2 reads SNEGSKA (reference sequence). Trimming removed 6 bases at V and 8 bases at J, with 13 bases between. The CDR3 consists of 11 residues.